The 26 T cell receptor beta chains reported below all come from one sample, sequenced in a study of regulatory T cells in long-lasting Graves disease. Arm-PCR of CDR3 regions and iRepertoire HTBI primers were used to build TCR beta libraries. TCRdb reanalysed the multiplex PCR reads using MiXCR and keeps one entry per CDR3 protein. This sample yields approximately 470,000 distinct CDR3 sequences, of which roughly 17% are seen a single time; less than 15% belongs to the top ten. Time point of the sample: newly diagnosed GD, antithyroid drugs for less than 3 months. Extracted RNA from PBMCs served as the source of the TCR library. These same records also appear under a second study, on T cells in Graves' hyperthyroidism and ophthalmopathy.

The specimen comprised peripheral blood mononuclear cells (PBMCs), sampled at new diagnosis, from a patient treated with antithyroid drugs. These receptor sequences come from a man in his forties with Graves disease.

The chain combines TRBV7-9 with TRBJ2-1, with 11 bases aligning to TRBD2. This CDR3 region has 15 residues. The trim removed 5 bases at V and 5 bases at J, leaving 5 bases unmatched. Germline V gene lookup returns CDR1 SEHNR and CDR2 FQNEAQ (reference sequence). The CDR3 region has the DNA TGTGCCAGCAGCGGGACTAGCGGTGACAACAATGAGCAGTTCTTC. It is translated as CASSGTSGDNNEQFF.

In this sample, this clonotype turned up many times. The V and J genes are TRBV24-1 and TRBJ2-2, with 8 bases that match TRBD2. The germline V gene encodes CDR1 KGHDR and CDR2 SFDVKD. The CDR3 sequence is 16 residues long. J gave up 3 bases and V 1 base, and 3 bases lay outside the gene matches. CDR3 in amino acids: CATSDLTGRDTGELFF. In DNA, the CDR3 is TGTGCCACCAGTGATTTAACCGGGAGGGACACCGGGGAGCTGTTTTTT.

This clonotype has only a few counts. The V call is TRBV18, the J call TRBJ2-7, with 8 bases fitting TRBD1. The germline V gene encodes CDR1 KGHSH and CDR2 LQKENI. The CDR3 extends over 15 amino acids. V lost 4 bases to trimming and J lost 2 bases; unmatched junction nucleotides: 7. The CDR3 here is CASSRPGTGAYEQYF. Here the CDR3 DNA reads TGTGCCAGCTCACGACCCGGGACAGGAGCCTACGAGCAGTACTTC.

The rearrangement links TRBV6-5 to TRBJ2-2, with D possibly being TRBD2 (6 bases). The CDR3 covers 17 residues. With 2 bases removed from V and 4 bases from J, the gap between germline ends came to 17 bases. Germline V gene lookup returns CDR1 MNHEY and CDR2 SVGAGI. The CDR3 sequence: CASSYPGSRVPTGELFF. The CDR3 region has the DNA TGTGCCAGCAGTTACCCCGGGAGTAGGGTCCCCACCGGGGAGCTGTTTTTT.

A word on this clonotype: A read error is the likely source, as a far larger clone sits one nucleotide away. The chain links TRBV20-1 to TRBJ2-3; 8 bases map to TRBD2. The J call is doubtful: the DNA matches TRBJ2-7 better. The CDR3 runs to 16 residues. Germline V CDR1 and CDR2: DFQATT, SNEGSKA (reference sequence). CDR3 DNA: TGCAGTGCTAGAGATCTTAGCGGGATCCCTTCCTACGAGCAGTACTTC. It yields the protein CSARDLSGIPSYEQYF.

This clonotype was found a few times. The chain recombines TRBV27 with TRBJ2-7; 8 bases agree with TRBD2. The germline gives CDR1 MNHEY, CDR2 SMNVEV (reference sequence). This CDR3 spans 15 amino acids. Unmatched junction bases numbered 6, after V lost 3 bases and J lost 2 bases. CDR3 protein: CASSFLGGGTYEQYF. The CDR3 nucleotides are TGTGCCAGCAGTTTTCTGGGCGGGGGGACCTACGAGCAGTACTTC.

Ten or more counts support this clonotype. V and J are TRBV28 and TRBJ2-5; no firm D call. Trimming took off 3 bases at V and 3 bases at J, with 8 bases between the two ends. The CDR3 covers 13 residues. CDR1 is MDHEN and CDR2 is SYDVKM in the germline V gene. In DNA, the CDR3 is TGTGCCAGCAGTTTCGACCGTAAAGAGACCCAGTACTTC. It codes for CASSFDRKETQYF.

This clonotype was seen only a few times. V usage is TRBV7-8 and J usage is TRBJ2-2; 8 nucleotides agree with TRBD2. CDR1 is SGHVS and CDR2 is FQNEAQ in the germline V gene. J gave up 5 bases and V 8 bases, and 7 bases lay outside the gene matches. This CDR3 has 14 residues. CDR3 protein: CASSTGGVTGELFF. The DNA of the CDR3 is TGTGCCAGCTCCACCGGGGGGGTTACCGGGGAGCTGTTTTTT. The full variable domain, in which reference TRBV7-8 and TRBJ2-2 provide the parts outside the CDR3, is GAGVSQSPRYKVAKRGQDVALRCDPISGHVSLFWYQQALGQGPEFLTYFQNEAQLDKSGLPSDRFFAERPEGSVSTLKIQRTQQEDSAVYLCASSTGGVTGELFFGEGSRLTVL.

This clonotype was recorded at least ten times. The chain has TRBV28 and TRBJ2-2; D is unresolved. This CDR3 is 15 amino acids long. V shed 8 bases and J shed 4 bases, with 17 bases lying between them. Germline loops: CDR1 MDHEN, CDR2 SYDVKM. The CDR3 region has the DNA TGTGCCAGCCTCCTAGGGCCTCGGGCCACCGGGGAGCTGTTTTTT. Protein sequence: CASLLGPRATGELFF.

The rearrangement uses TRBV30 and TRBJ2-7, with D perhaps TRBD2 (6 bases). The CDR3 consists of 15 residues. Trimming removed 2 bases at V and 2 bases at J, with 16 bases between. Per the germline V gene, CDR1 is GTSNPN and CDR2 is SVGIG (reference sequence). CDR3 sequence (DNA): TGTGCCTGGAGTCCGACTTCCGGGACTGCCTACGAGCAGTACTTC. Protein product: CAWSPTSGTAYEQYF. Full variable domain (outside the CDR3, taken from reference TRBV30 and TRBJ2-7): SQTIHQWPATLVQPVGSPLSLECTVEGTSNPNLYWYRQAAGRGLQLLFYSVGIGQISSEVPQNLSASRPQDRQFILSSKKLLLSDSGFYLCAWSPTSGTAYEQYFGPGTRLTVT.

The chain recombines TRBV4-1 with TRBJ2-7; 14 bases fit TRBD2. J was trimmed by 4 bases and V by 3 bases; bases with no gene match: 5. This CDR3 has 16 amino acids. Germline assignment: CDR1 MGHRA and CDR2 YSYEKL. The CDR3 nucleotides read TGCGCCAGCAGCCAGGTGACTAGCGGGAGGGGATACGAGCAGTACTTC. This encodes CASSQVTSGRGYEQYF.

This clonotype has more than one count but fewer than ten. The chain has TRBV6-5 and TRBJ1-1; D not resolved. This CDR3 has 13 amino acids. Deletions cut 0 bases from V and 1 base from J, with 3 bases between. The germline V gene encodes CDR1 MNHEY and CDR2 SVGAGI. The CDR3 sequence is CASSYSQNTEAFF. The CDR3 coding sequence is TGTGCCAGCAGTTACTCGCAGAACACTGAAGCTTTCTTT.

This clonotype was counted ten times or more. V is TRBV7-3 and J is TRBJ1-1; D unclear. Trimming pared 6 bases from V and 10 bases from J, leaving 12 bases between. This CDR3 has 11 residues. In germline, CDR1 is SGHTA, CDR2 FQGTGA. CDR3 in DNA: TGTGCCAGCAGGCCCGCCCCGGGAGCTTTCTTT. This sequence encodes CASRPAPGAFF.

In the case of this clonotype: Just one base apart from a much larger clone, this may be a read error. CDR3 region: CATSALAQNNEQYF. The CDR3 DNA is TGTGCCACCAGTGCGCTAGCGCAGAACAATGAGCAGTACTTC. V gene TRBV24-1 combines with J gene TRBJ2-5, with D perhaps matching TRBD2 (6 bases). This CDR3 has 14 amino acids. The V and J ends lost 5 bases and 11 bases respectively, with 20 bases between them. The germline CDR1 and CDR2 sequences are KGHDR and SFDVKD.

CDR3 in DNA: TGTGCCAGCAGTTTCGGGGGCCCTGGGGCCAACGTCCTGACTTTC. Translating it yields CASSFGGPGANVLTF. The chain is built from TRBV25-1 and TRBJ2-6; D possibly uses TRBD1 or TRBD2 (6 bases each). This CDR3 has 15 amino acids. Germline V gene lookup returns CDR1 MGHDK and CDR2 SYGVNS. Deletions cut 5 bases from V and 2 bases from J, with 10 bases between.

The gene calls are TRBV6-9 and TRBJ2-2; 7 bases are shared with TRBD2. The CDR3 length is 17 residues. The germline V gene encodes CDR1 MNHGY and CDR2 SVAAGI. Trimming at V came to 3 bases and at J to 0 bases, leaving 7 bases not matched to a gene. The CDR3 region has the DNA TGTGCCAGCAGTTACTTCGGGGGGAACGCGAACACCGGGGAGCTGTTTTTT. This sequence encodes CASSYFGGNANTGELFF.

This chain uses TRBV14 with TRBJ2-7; maybe TRBD2 (5 bases). CDR3 length equals 13 residues. The V end was cut by 4 bases, the J end by 6 bases, with 13 bases between. In germline, CDR1 is SGHDN, CDR2 FVKESK. This chain's CDR3 is CASSPAGYSEQYF. In nucleotides, the CDR3 is TGTGCCAGCAGCCCCGCGGGCTATAGCGAGCAGTACTTC.

In its sample, this clonotype was seen many times. V and J are TRBV5-4 and TRBJ2-7, with 9 bases fitting TRBD1. Germline loops: CDR1 SGHNT, CDR2 YYREEE (reference sequence). This CDR3 has 15 amino acids. V lost 4 bases, J lost 0 bases, and 5 bases stayed unmatched. The chain's CDR3 is CASSSGQGFSYEQYF. The CDR3, as DNA: TGTGCCAGCAGCAGCGGACAGGGGTTCTCCTACGAGCAGTACTTC.

In this sample, this clonotype turned up once. Since a far larger clone is one base different, this is likely a read error. The CDR3 protein is CASSLAGLAPYGQYF. The CDR3 nucleotides are TGTGCCAGCAGCTTAGCTGGACTAGCCCCCTACGGGCAGTACTTC. The gene calls are TRBV12-3 or TRBV12-4 and TRBJ2-7; 8 bases map to TRBD2. CDR3 length equals 15 residues.

This clonotype was picked up many times. The J gene is TRBJ1-2, the V gene TRBV11-1; D is uncertain. The CDR3 is made up of 14 amino acids. CDR1 and CDR2 (germline): SGHAT, FQDESV (reference sequence). The V end lost 1 base, the J end lost 8 bases, and 14 bases lay between the germline ends. In DNA, the CDR3 is TGTGCCAGCAGCTTAGATCGGTCGTCCTGGGGCTACACCTTC. It yields the protein CASSLDRSSWGYTF. The full variable domain, rest sourced from reference TRBV11-1 and TRBJ1-2, is EAEVAQSPRYKITEKSQAVAFWCDPISGHATLYWYRQILGQGPELLVQFQDESVVDDSQLPKDRFSAERLKGVDSTLKIQPAELGDSAMYLCASSLDRSSWGYTFGSGTRLTVV.

This clonotype was recorded at least ten times. The rearrangement uses TRBV29-1 and TRBJ2-1, with TRBD1 matching over 7 bases. Germline values: CDR1 SQVTM, CDR2 ANQGSEA. The ends lost 1 base at V and 4 bases at J; junction bases unmatched: 7. This CDR3 is 15 amino acids long. CDR3 bases: TGCAGCGTTGAAGGAGACAGGGAGCCTTACAATGAGCAGTTCTTC. Amino acids: CSVEGDREPYNEQFF.

This clonotype was recorded many times. This rearrangement joins TRBV10-3 to TRBJ2-3; D could derive from TRBD1 or TRBD2 (6 bases each). With 11 bases removed from V and 0 bases from J, the gap between germline ends came to 18 bases. CDR1 and CDR2 (germline): ENHRY, SYGVKD. CDR3 length: 15 residues. The chain's CDR3 is CAASAGQTSTDTQYF. Here the CDR3 DNA reads TGTGCCGCCTCTGCGGGACAAACCAGCACAGATACGCAGTATTTT.

There are many counts of this clonotype. The J gene is TRBJ1-1, the V gene TRBV29-1; the D is unclear. With 7 bases removed from V and 4 bases from J, the gap between germline ends came to 10 bases. Germline lookup yields CDR1 SQVTM and CDR2 ANQGSEA. CDR3 length: 11 residues. In DNA, the CDR3 is TGCAGCGCTGGGTCGGGCACTGAAGCTTTCTTT. Amino acids: CSAGSGTEAFF.

The rearrangement joins TRBV20-1 to TRBJ1-6; D ambiguous. The V and J ends lost 4 bases and 4 bases respectively, with 8 bases between them. The germline gives CDR1 DFQATT, CDR2 SNEGSKA (reference sequence). This CDR3 is built from 13 residues. CDR3 loop: CSAKEEYNSPLHF. CDR3 DNA: TGCAGTGCTAAGGAAGAGTATAATTCACCCCTCCACTTT.

This clonotype was seen more than once but under ten times. The V and J genes are TRBV6-1 and TRBJ2-1, with D possibly called TRBD1 or TRBD2 (6 bases each). The CDR3 runs 15 residues. CDR1 and CDR2 (germline): MNHNS, SASEGT. The ends were cut back, 6 bases at V and 2 bases at J, with 14 bases in the middle. CDR3 sequence: CASRNRGTPYNEQFF. The CDR3, as DNA: TGTGCCAGCAGAAACCGGGGGACACCCTACAATGAGCAGTTCTTC.

The chain joins TRBV7-9 to TRBJ1-1; 7 nucleotides line up with TRBD1. The CDR3 spans 13 residues. Germline CDR1 and CDR2: SEHNR and FQNEAQ (reference sequence). J was trimmed by 9 bases and V by 3 bases; bases with no gene match: 7. Here the CDR3 DNA reads TGTGCCAGCAGCTTCGGGACAGTTCAGCAAGCTTTCTTT. This encodes CASSFGTVQQAFF.